This TCR beta chain was recovered during a study of blood T cells in healthy people across ages. The CDR3 has 15 residues. Trimming pared 6 bases from V and 14 bases from J, leaving 28 bases between. CDR1 SQVTM and CDR2 ANQGSEA come from the germline V gene. Through a sample-barcoded 5' primer and a J-beta primer mix, a second PCR was run for roughly 7 to 12 cycles. MiXCR was run by TCRdb on the 5' RACE reads, yielding one entry per CDR3 protein. The sample records 550,000 to 650,000 distinct CDR3 sequences, 25% to 30% being singletons. This clonotype was seen only a few times. Antigen: not known. Study-wide findings and caveats: Expanded clonotype shifts may have been confounded, as the donors had an unknown CMV status. A greater number of naive CD4+ cells and higher diversity distinguished long-lived donors from aged donors.

The chain recombines TRBV29-1 with TRBJ1-4; TRBD1 is a possible D gene (5 bases). This receptor was obtained from an elderly woman in good health. What was sequenced was blood. In DNA, the CDR3 is TGCAGCGTCTTCGAAAGACAGTCCTCTCGGGGGGGTCTGTTTTTT. It codes for CSVFERQSSRGGLFF. Drawing the rest from reference TRBV29-1 and TRBJ1-4, the complete variable domain is SAVISQKPSRDICQRGTSLTIQCQVDSQVTMMFWYRQQPGQSLTLIATANQGSEATYESGFVIDKFPISRPNLTFSTLTVSNMSPEDSSIYLCSVFERQSSRGGLFFGSGTQLSVL.